The rows below give T cell receptor beta chains drawn from one sample of a study of Graves' ophthalmopathy and Graves' hyperthyroidism. A single record per CDR3 protein comes from TCRdb applying MiXCR to the multiplex PCR reads. The table includes hundreds of thousands of distinct CDR3 sequences, 14% detected once. Input material: blood. All receptors come from a woman in her twenties or thirties with Graves' ophthalmopathy. The CDR3 runs from the conserved cysteine through the conserved F or W. D genes are given only for firm matches. Clone sizes are given selectively: once, few, many, or a class where the clone is expanded.

clone_size,j_call,v_call,d_call,cdr3_nt,cdr3_aa
many,TRBJ1-5,TRBV15,.,TGTGCCACCACCCAGCGGGGGGCCCCCAATCAGCCCCAGCATTTT,CATTQRGAPNQPQHF
many,TRBJ2-7,TRBV6-1,.,TGTGCCAGCAGTGAAGCGCTAGGATGGGAGCAGTACTTC,CASSEALGWEQYF
many,TRBJ1-2,TRBV28,.,TGTGCCAGCAGTACCAGGACCGTCAACTATGGCTACACCTTC,CASSTRTVNYGYTF
few,TRBJ1-2,TRBV18,.,TGTGCCAGCACCATGGGGGAAGATGGCTACACCTTC,CASTMGEDGYTF
many,TRBJ2-4,TRBV6-2/TRBV6-3,.,TGTGCCAGCAGGCCCCACGGGGAATTTATAGCCAAAAACATTCAGTACTTC,CASRPHGEFIAKNIQYF
many,TRBJ1-5,TRBV12-3/TRBV12-4,.,TGTGCCAGCAGGGAGGACAGTAGCAATCAGCCCCAGCATTTT,CASREDSSNQPQHF
many,TRBJ2-2,TRBV19,.,TGTGCCAGTAGCATACCTCTCGCGAACACCGGGGAGCTGTTTTTT,CASSIPLANTGELFF
.,TRBJ1-2,TRBV6-1,.,TGTGCCAGCAGCCTAGGGGAAGCCCGGAGCTATGGCTACACCTTC,CASSLGEARSYGYTF
many,TRBJ1-1,TRBV5-5,.,TGTGCCAGCAGTCTCACGGTATTAAACACTGAAGCTTTCTTT,CASSLTVLNTEAFF
many,TRBJ2-2,TRBV10-1,.,TGCGCCAGCAGTTCAACACAGGGGAACACCGGGGAGCTGTTTTTT,CASSSTQGNTGELFF
many,TRBJ1-2,TRBV11-2,.,TGTGCCAGCAGCTTAAGAGCAGGTGGTCCGGAAGGCTACACCTTC,CASSLRAGGPEGYTF
many,TRBJ2-5,TRBV18,.,TGTGCCAGCCTCCCCCAGGAAGGGGAGACCCAGTACTTC,CASLPQEGETQYF
many,TRBJ2-7,TRBV6-4,.,TGTGCCAGCAGTCCACAGGGATTTAACCACCCGAGCTCCTACGAGCAGTACTTC,CASSPQGFNHPSSYEQYF
.,TRBJ2-7,TRBV7-2,.,TGTGCCAGCAGGACAGCCGGGGGCCCCTACGAGCAGTACTTC,CASRTAGGPYEQYF
.,TRBJ1-1,TRBV12-3/TRBV12-4,.,TGTGCCAGCAGCGGGAGAGACACTGAAGCTTTCTTT,CASSGRDTEAFF
few,TRBJ1-5,TRBV3-1,.,TGTGCCAGCAGCCAAGGGGTCACAGGTCCTTCCCCCCAGCATTTT,CASSQGVTGPSPQHF
many,TRBJ1-1,TRBV15,.,TGTGCCACCAGCAGAGATAGACGGAACACTGAAGCTTTCTTT,CATSRDRRNTEAFF
many,TRBJ1-2,TRBV7-2,.,TGTGCCAGCAGCCTAAGGGGGTTACCGAGACAGATCTTC,CASSLRGLPRQIF
many,TRBJ1-6,TRBV6-1,TRBD1,TGTGCCAGCAGTTATAAGGGGGCGGCCCTCCACTTT,CASSYKGAALHF
.,TRBJ1-5,TRBV6-1,TRBD1,TGTGCCAGCAGCGCACAGCTACAGGGGCGAGGCAATCAGCCCCAGCATTTT,CASSAQLQGRGNQPQHF
many,TRBJ2-5,TRBV6-1,TRBD2,TGTGCCAGCAGCCCCGGACTAGCGGGGGGCGAGGGGACCCAGTACTTC,CASSPGLAGGEGTQYF
many,TRBJ1-2,TRBV6-5,.,TGTGCCAGCAGTTACCCCGCCGGCTATGGCTACACCTTC,CASSYPAGYGYTF
many,TRBJ2-7,TRBV27,.,TGTGCCAGCAGTTCCACTAGGGAGCAGTACTTC,CASSSTREQYF
many,TRBJ2-7,TRBV7-2,.,TGTGCCAGCAGCTTAAGGGGAGGCTTCTACGAGCAGTACTTC,CASSLRGGFYEQYF
.,TRBJ1-5,TRBV6-1,TRBD1,TGTGCCAGCAGCGGACAGGGAGGGTGTAGCAATCAGCCCCAGCATTTT,CASSGQGGCSNQPQHF
many,TRBJ2-3,TRBV7-3,.,TGTGCCAGCAGCTCATCCTACCTTCCGCAGTATTTT,CASSSSYLPQYF
.,TRBJ1-2,TRBV3-1,.,TGTGCCAGCAGCCAAGATATTGAGGGCCGCTATGGCTACACCTTC,CASSQDIEGRYGYTF